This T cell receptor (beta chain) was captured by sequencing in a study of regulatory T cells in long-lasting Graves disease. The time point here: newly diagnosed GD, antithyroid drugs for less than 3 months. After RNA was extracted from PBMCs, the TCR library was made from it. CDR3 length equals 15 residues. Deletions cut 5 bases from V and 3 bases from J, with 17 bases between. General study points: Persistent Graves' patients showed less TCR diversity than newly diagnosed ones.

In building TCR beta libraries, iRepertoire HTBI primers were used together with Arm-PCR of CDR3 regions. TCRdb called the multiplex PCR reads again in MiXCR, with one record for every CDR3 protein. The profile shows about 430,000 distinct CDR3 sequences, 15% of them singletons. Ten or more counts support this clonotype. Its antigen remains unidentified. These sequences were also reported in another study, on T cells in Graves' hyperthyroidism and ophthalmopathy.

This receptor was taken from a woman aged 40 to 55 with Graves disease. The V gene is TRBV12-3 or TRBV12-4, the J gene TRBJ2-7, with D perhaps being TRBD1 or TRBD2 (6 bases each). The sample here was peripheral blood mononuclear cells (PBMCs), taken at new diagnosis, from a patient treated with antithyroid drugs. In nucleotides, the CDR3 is TGTGCCAGCAGTGGGGGGCTCCGTGGAGACTACGAGCAGTACTTC. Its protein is CASSGGLRGDYEQYF.